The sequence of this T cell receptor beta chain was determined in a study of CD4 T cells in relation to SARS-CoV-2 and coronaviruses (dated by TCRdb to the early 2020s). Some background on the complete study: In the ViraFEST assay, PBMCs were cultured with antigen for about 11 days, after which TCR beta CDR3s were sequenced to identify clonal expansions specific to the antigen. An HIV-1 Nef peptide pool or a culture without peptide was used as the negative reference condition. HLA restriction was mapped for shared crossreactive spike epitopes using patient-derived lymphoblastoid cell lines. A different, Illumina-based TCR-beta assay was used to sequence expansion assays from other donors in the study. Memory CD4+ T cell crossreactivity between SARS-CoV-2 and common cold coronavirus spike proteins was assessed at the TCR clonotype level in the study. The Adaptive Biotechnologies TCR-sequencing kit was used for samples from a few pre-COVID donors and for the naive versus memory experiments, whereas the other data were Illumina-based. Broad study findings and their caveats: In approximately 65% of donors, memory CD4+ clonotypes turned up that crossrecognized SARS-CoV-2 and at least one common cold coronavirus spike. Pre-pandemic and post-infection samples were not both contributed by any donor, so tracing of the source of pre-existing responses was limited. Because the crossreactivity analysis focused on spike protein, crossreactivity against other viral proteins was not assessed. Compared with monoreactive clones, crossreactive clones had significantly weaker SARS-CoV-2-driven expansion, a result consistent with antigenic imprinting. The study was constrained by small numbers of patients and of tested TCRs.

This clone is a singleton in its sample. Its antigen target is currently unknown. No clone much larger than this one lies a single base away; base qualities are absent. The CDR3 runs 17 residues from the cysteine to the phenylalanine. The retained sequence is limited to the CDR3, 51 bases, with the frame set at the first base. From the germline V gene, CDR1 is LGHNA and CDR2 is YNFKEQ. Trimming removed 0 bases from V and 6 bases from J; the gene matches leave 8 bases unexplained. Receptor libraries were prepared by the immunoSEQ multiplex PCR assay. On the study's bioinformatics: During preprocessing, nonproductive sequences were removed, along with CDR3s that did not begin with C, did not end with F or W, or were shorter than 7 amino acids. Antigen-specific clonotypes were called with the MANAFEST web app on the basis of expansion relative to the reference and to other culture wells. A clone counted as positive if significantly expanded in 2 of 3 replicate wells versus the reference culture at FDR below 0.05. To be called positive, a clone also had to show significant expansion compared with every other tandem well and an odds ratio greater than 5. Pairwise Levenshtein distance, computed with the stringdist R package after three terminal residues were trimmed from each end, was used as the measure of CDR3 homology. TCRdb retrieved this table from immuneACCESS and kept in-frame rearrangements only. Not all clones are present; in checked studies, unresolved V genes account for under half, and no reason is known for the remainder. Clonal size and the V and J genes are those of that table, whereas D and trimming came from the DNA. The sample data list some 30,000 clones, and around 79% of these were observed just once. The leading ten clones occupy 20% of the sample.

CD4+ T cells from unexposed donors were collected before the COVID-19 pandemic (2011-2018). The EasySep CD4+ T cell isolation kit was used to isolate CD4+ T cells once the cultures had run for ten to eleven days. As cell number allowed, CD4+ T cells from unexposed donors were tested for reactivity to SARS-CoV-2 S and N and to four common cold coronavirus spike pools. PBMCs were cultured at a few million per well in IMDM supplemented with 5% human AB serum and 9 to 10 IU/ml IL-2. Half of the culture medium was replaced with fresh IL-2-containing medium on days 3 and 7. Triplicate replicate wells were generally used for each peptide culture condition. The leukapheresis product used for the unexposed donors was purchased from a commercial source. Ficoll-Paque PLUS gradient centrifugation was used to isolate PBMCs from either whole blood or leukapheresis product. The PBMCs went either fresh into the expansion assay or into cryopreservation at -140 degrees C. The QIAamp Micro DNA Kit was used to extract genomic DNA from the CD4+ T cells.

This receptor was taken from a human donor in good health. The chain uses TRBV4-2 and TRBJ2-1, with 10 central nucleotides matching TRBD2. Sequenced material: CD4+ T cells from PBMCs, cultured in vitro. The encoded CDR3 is CASSQDLSGRASNEQFF. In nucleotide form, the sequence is TGTGCCAGCAGCCAAGATCTGAGCGGGAGGGCCTCCAATGAGCAGTTCTTC.